This entry features one T cell receptor beta chain sequence. The target antigen is unknown. With 60 Vbeta and 13 Jbeta primers, the PCR was carried out. This table comes from immunoSEQ multiplex PCR, and its TCRdb copy is limited to in-frame clones, with some not included. This sample has 95,000 to 100,000 clones, with 9.4% found just once. The data were taken from a study of cytomegalovirus exposure and HLA in healthy donors. General study points: The productive fraction for most TCR beta V segments was about 87% or about 30% in an earlier analysis.

CDR1 is KGHSH and CDR2 is LQKENI in the germline V gene. This CDR3 has 16 residues. The V gene end was trimmed by 0 bases and the J gene end by 7 bases; junction bases not matched to a gene: 7. This rearrangement joins TRBV18 to TRBJ2-1, with 9 bases identical to TRBD1. This clonotype originated in a middle-aged man in good health and CMV-seropositive. The sample comprised PBMCs. This CDR3 reads CASSPPTGGLWNEQFF. In DNA form, the CDR3 reads TGTGCCAGCTCACCACCGACAGGGGGATTATGGAATGAGCAGTTCTTC. The full variable domain, with the rest looked up from reference TRBV18 and TRBJ2-1, is NAGVMQNPRHLVRRRGQEARLRCSPMKGHSHVYWYRQLPEEGLKFMVYLQKENIIDESGMPKERFSAEFPKEGPSILRIQQVVRGDSAAYFCASSPPTGGLWNEQFFGPGTRLTVL.